Shown below are 12 T cell receptor beta chains from a single sample sequenced in a study of T cells in women clearing cervical HPV infection. TCRdb's table, derived via immunoSEQ multiplex PCR, lists solely in-frame clones and lacks some. Listed are 30,000 to 40,000 clones; under 8.5% falls within the top ten. What was sequenced was blood buffy coat. The receptors shown here come from a woman aged 18-70 years with a cervical HPV16 infection that either progressed to CIN3+ or cleared (not recorded which).

Points on this clone: The CDR3 is cut off 3 residues early in the read; its end comes from the germline J gene. The V and J genes are TRBV6-2 or TRBV6-3 and TRBJ2-7; 10 bases line up with TRBD2. The CDR3 consists of 15 residues. The junction had 5 bases not matched to a gene; V was cut back by 5 bases and J by 1 base. Germline CDR1 reads MNHEY; CDR2 reads SVGEGT. CDR3 amino acids: CASSPIAGGSYEQYF. Partial CDR3 DNA: TGTGCCAGCAGTCCCATAGCGGGGGGATCCTACGAG.

CDR3 DNA, as far as it was read: TGTGCCAGCAGCTACGGGTCGGGGTACCAGCCC. As protein: CASSYGSGYQP. The full CDR3 protein reads CASSYGSGYQPQHF. The V gene is TRBV6-2 or TRBV6-3, the J gene TRBJ1-5; D is unclear. The read ends 3 residues early relative to the CDR3; the germline J gene fills the gap. The CDR3 contains 14 residues. The V gene's germline CDR1 is MNHEY and CDR2 SVGEGT. V was shortened by 6 bases and J by 7 bases, with 16 bases between the two germline ends.

As to this clone: With the read ending 3 residues before the CDR3 end, the germline J gene is used to fill in that end. The V and J genes are TRBV29-1 and TRBJ2-1; TRBD2 agrees at 8 bases. This CDR3 is 14 amino acids long. Per germline, CDR1 SQVTM and CDR2 ANQGSEA. The trim removed 3 bases at V and 2 bases at J, leaving 3 bases unmatched. The sequenced part of the CDR3 DNA is TGCAGCGTTGACGCGGGGGGTACCTACAATGAG. Protein: CSVDAGGTYNE. The whole CDR3 region reads CSVDAGGTYNEQFF.

Turning to this clone: The read comes to an end 3 residues before the CDR3 does, leaving the germline J gene to fill in the end. This chain links TRBV7-6 with TRBJ2-6, with 9 positions matching TRBD1. Germline V gives CDR1 SGHVS, CDR2 FNYEAQ. Unmatched junction bases numbered 5, after V lost 5 bases and J lost 0 bases. The CDR3 runs to 17 residues. The CDR3 is CASSPDRGDSGANVLTF. Partial CDR3 DNA: TGTGCCAGCAGCCCGGACAGGGGAGACTCTGGGGCCAACGTC.

Comments on this clone: The CDR3 end is not reached by the read, which stops 3 residues before it; the germline J gene fills it in. J is TRBJ1-4 and V is TRBV28; 7 bases align to TRBD1. Trimming at V came to 2 bases and at J to 8 bases, leaving 5 bases not matched to a gene. Germline V CDR1 and CDR2: MDHEN, SYDVKM. This CDR3 contains 14 residues. The sequenced part of the CDR3 DNA is TGTGCCAGCAGTTTAGAGGGGGCTAGGGAAAAA. Protein product: CASSLEGAREK. The complete CDR3 reads CASSLEGAREKLFF.

Turning to this clone: The read halts 3 residues ahead of the CDR3 end, with the missing end drawn from the germline J gene. J is TRBJ2-4 and V is TRBV20-1; D is perhaps TRBD2 (6 bases). CDR3 length equals 14 residues. Germline CDR1 is DFQATT and CDR2 is SNEGSKA (reference sequence). V lost 3 bases and J 6 bases, leaving 15 bases between the germline ends. The CDR3 DNA, read in part, is TGCAGTGCTAGTGATCGGGGAGGTCTAAACATT. This encodes CSASDRGGLNI. The complete CDR3 protein is CSASDRGGLNIQYF.

Concerning this clone itself: The read ends 3 residues before the CDR3 terminus; that terminus is restored from the germline J gene. The rearrangement uses TRBV2 and TRBJ1-6; TRBD1 matches at 9 bases. This CDR3 region has 16 residues. V lost 4 bases and J lost 5; bases outside the gene matches: 6. Per germline, CDR1 SNHLY and CDR2 FYNNEI. The sequenced CDR3 bases are TGTGCCAGCAGTGCTTTAGGACAGGGGCATAATTCACCC. Amino acids: CASSALGQGHNSP. The entire CDR3 protein is CASSALGQGHNSPLHF.

Note on this clone: Read data end 3 residues before the CDR3 end; the end is taken from the germline J gene. The chain combines TRBV6-2 or TRBV6-3 with TRBJ1-2; 7 bases match TRBD1. The CDR3 sequence is 15 residues long. Germline V gene sequence: CDR1 MNHEY, CDR2 SVGEGT. V gave up 5 bases and J gave up 4 bases; unmatched junction bases: 10. The CDR3 reads CASSPRDRKGYGYTF. CDR3 DNA (partial): TGTGCCAGCAGTCCTCGGGACAGAAAGGGCTATGGC.

The sequenced part of the CDR3 DNA is TGCGCCAGCACTGGACTAGCGGGTAGCACAGATACG. Translating gives CASTGLAGSTDT. The full CDR3 reads CASTGLAGSTDTQYF. The chain links TRBV4-1 to TRBJ2-3; 11 positions agree with TRBD2. The CDR3 extends 3 residues past the end of the read, so its final part is completed from the germline J gene. This CDR3 region has 15 residues. The V gene's germline CDR1 is MGHRA and CDR2 YSYEKL. V shed 7 bases and J 0 bases; nucleotides not matched to a gene: 3.

Concerning this clone: The CDR3 extends 3 residues past the end of the read, so its final part is completed from the germline J gene. The rearrangement joins TRBV4-1 to TRBJ1-2; D is unclear. Germline V lookup: CDR1 MGHRA, CDR2 YSYEKL. This CDR3 has 15 residues. With 1 base removed from V and 4 bases from J, the gap between germline ends came to 13 bases. CDR3 DNA, as far as it was read: TGCGCCAGCAGCCAAGTCGCTCGAGGCAGCTATGGC. Encoded protein: CASSQVARGSYG. From start to end, the CDR3 is CASSQVARGSYGYTF.

Note on this clone: The CDR3 is cut off 3 residues early in the read; its end comes from the germline J gene. The chain joins TRBV20-1 to TRBJ2-3, with 11 bases that match TRBD2. The V and J ends lost 1 base and 1 base, in that order; junction bases with no gene match: 4. Looked up from germline, CDR1 is DFQATT and CDR2 is SNEGSKA (reference sequence). This CDR3 contains 16 residues. CDR3 bases read: TGCAGTGCTAGAGCCTCACTAGCGGGGGGCACAGATACG. Its protein product is CSARASLAGGTDT. The CDR3 in its entirety is CSARASLAGGTDTQYF.

As to this clone: The CDR3 goes on 3 residues after the read ends, and that part is filled in from the germline J gene. This sequence joins TRBV19 and TRBJ2-2; 7 bases match TRBD2. The CDR3 covers 15 residues. J lost 1 base, V lost 6 bases, and 5 bases had no gene match. Germline V gene sequence: CDR1 LNHDA, CDR2 SQIVND (reference sequence). CDR3 residues: CASRWEGKNTGELFF. The CDR3 bases that were read are TGTGCCAGTAGATGGGAGGGGAAGAACACCGGGGAG.